Presented here are 15 T cell receptor beta chains from one specimen sequenced in a study of CD8 T cells in ankylosing spondylitis. Study-level findings and limits: A motif in TCR beta, a set of fewer than ten highly homologous variants, appeared characteristic of ankylosing spondylitis blood.

These receptors' targets are unknown. TCRdb redid the calling of the 5' RACE reads with MiXCR, one entry per CDR3 protein. The sample shows 100,000 or so distinct CDR3 sequences, approximately 8.9% of them seen only once. Source material: blood, either unsorted or a sorted T cell fraction (not recorded which). The source of these receptors is a male donor with ankylosing spondylitis.

This clonotype showed up many times. This rearrangement joins TRBV7-9 to TRBJ2-6; unclear D gene. The CDR3 contains 14 residues. The ends were cut back, 3 bases at V and 3 bases at J, with 6 bases in the middle. Germline assignment: CDR1 SEHNR and CDR2 FQNEAQ (reference sequence). CDR3 residues: CASSLGYGANVLTF. The CDR3 DNA sequence: TGTGCCAGCAGCTTGGGTTATGGGGCCAACGTCCTGACTTTC. Supplemented by reference TRBV7-9 and TRBJ2-6, the full variable domain reads DTGVSQNPRHKITKRGQNVTFRCDPISEHNRLYWYRQTLGQGPEFLTYFQNEAQLEKSRLLSDRFSAERPKGSFSTLEIQRTEQGDSAMYLCASSLGYGANVLTFGAGSRLTVL.

This clonotype was recorded many times. V usage is TRBV6-5 and J usage is TRBJ2-1; D unresolved. V lost 0 bases, J lost 3 bases, and 3 bases lay in between. CDR3 length: 13 amino acids. Per germline, CDR1 MNHEY and CDR2 SVGAGI. This CDR3 reads CASSYSNYNEQFF. The DNA for the CDR3 is TGTGCCAGCAGTTACTCGAACTACAATGAGCAGTTCTTC.

The chain uses TRBV7-2 and TRBJ1-2; TRBD1 might be the D (5 bases). The CDR3 is 14 residues long. The germline V gene encodes CDR1 SGHTA and CDR2 FQGNSA. Trimming took 11 bases from V and 2 from J, leaving 18 bases between them. CDR3 DNA: TGTGCCTGTACCGGGGCAGCTGGGAACTATGGCTACACCTTC. It is translated as CACTGAAGNYGYTF.

This clonotype was counted at least ten times. The chain combines TRBV4-1 with TRBJ1-4; D ambiguous. In germline, CDR1 is MGHRA, CDR2 YSYEKL. The V and J ends lost 1 base and 3 bases respectively, with 9 bases between them. The CDR3 has 15 residues. The CDR3 sequence: CASSQVGMANEKLFF. The CDR3 DNA sequence: TGCGCCAGCAGCCAAGTAGGGATGGCTAATGAAAAACTGTTTTTT.

The chain recombines TRBV5-1 with TRBJ2-1, with D perhaps given as TRBD1 or TRBD2 (5 bases each). Trimming left V 0 bases short and J 0 bases short, with 13 bases between. Looked up from germline, CDR1 is SGHRS and CDR2 is YFSETQ. The CDR3 totals 17 residues. Written as DNA, the CDR3 is TGCGCCAGCAGCTTGGCGGGACCACAATACTCCTACAATGAGCAGTTCTTC. This gives the protein CASSLAGPQYSYNEQFF.

In its sample, this clonotype was seen a few times. CDR3 DNA sequence: TGTGCCAGCAGTCCGGGACAGGGGCACACTGAAGCTTTCTTT. It yields the protein CASSPGQGHTEAFF. The V gene is TRBV7-9, the J gene TRBJ1-1; 10 bases are a match to TRBD1. This CDR3 is built from 14 residues. In germline, CDR1 is SEHNR, CDR2 FQNEAQ (reference sequence). V lost 6 bases to trimming and J lost 3 bases; unmatched junction nucleotides: 4.

A word on this clonotype: This could be a read error, since a much larger clone is one nucleotide away. The rearrangement uses TRBV12-3 or TRBV12-4 and TRBJ2-1, with a weak D call TRBD2 (5 bases). The CDR3 has 17 residues. CDR3 sequence reads: CTSSLAPWTPSYNEQFF. CDR3 DNA sequence: TGTACCAGCAGTTTAGCGCCGTGGACTCCTTCCTACAATGAGCAGTTCTTC.

This clonotype has just a few counts. This chain links TRBV6-1 with TRBJ2-7; the match to TRBD2 covers 9 bases. J gave up 2 bases and V 5 bases, and 4 bases lay outside the gene matches. The CDR3 is 14 amino acids. CDR1 is MNHNS, CDR2 SASEGT, per germline. The CDR3 bases are TGTGCCAGCAGTCGACTAGCGGTGACCTACGAGCAGTACGTC. Its translation is CASSRLAVTYEQYV.

This clonotype has a count of ten or more. The genes are TRBV5-1 and TRBJ1-1, with unresolved D. The ends were cut back, 0 bases at V and 1 base at J, with 7 bases in the middle. This CDR3 spans 14 amino acids. The germline CDR1 and CDR2 sequences are SGHRS and YFSETQ. The CDR3 loop reads CASSLGFGNTEAFF. CDR3 bases: TGCGCCAGCAGCTTGGGTTTTGGGAACACTGAAGCTTTCTTT.

V gene TRBV3-1 combines with J gene TRBJ2-5; D is perhaps TRBD2 (5 bases). V lost 1 base and J 3 bases, leaving 6 bases between the germline ends. The CDR3 is 13 amino acids. Germline V gene lookup returns CDR1 LGHDT and CDR2 YNNKEL (reference sequence). CDR3 sequence: CASSQAGEETQYF. CDR3 nucleotide sequence: TGTGCCAGCAGCCAAGCCGGGGAAGAGACCCAGTACTTC.

This clonotype has only a few counts. The V call is TRBV27, the J call TRBJ2-1; no reliable D call. The V end lost 4 bases, the J end lost 5 bases, and 9 bases lay between the germline ends. The CDR3 consists of 13 residues. Germline-derived CDR1 and CDR2 are MNHEY and SMNVEV (reference sequence). The chain's CDR3 is CASSWSVDNEQFF. The CDR3 DNA reads TGTGCCAGCAGTTGGTCCGTGGACAATGAGCAGTTCTTC.

The chain links TRBV6-2 or TRBV6-3 to TRBJ2-2; D unclear. In germline, CDR1 is MNHEY, CDR2 SVGEGT. The V gene lost 8 bases and the J gene lost 1 base, with 17 bases spanning the gap. The CDR3 covers 16 residues. The DNA for the CDR3 is TGTGCCAGCGCTTCAGGTCTGCGAAAGAACACCGGGGAGCTGTTTTTT. The encoded protein is CASASGLRKNTGELFF.

This clonotype has ten or more counts. The chain couples TRBV27 to TRBJ2-3, with 12 bases identical to TRBD2. V trimming: 8 bases; J trimming: 0 bases; junction bases outside the gene matches: 6. Germline CDR1 MNHEY, CDR2 SMNVEV (reference sequence). CDR3 size: 16 residues. Here the CDR3 reads CASREGTSGSTDTQYF. The CDR3 DNA reads TGTGCCAGCCGGGAAGGGACTAGCGGGAGCACAGATACGCAGTATTTT.

This clonotype was counted at least ten times. The J gene is TRBJ2-7, the V gene TRBV27; weak D call: TRBD1 (5 bases). There are 12 residues in the CDR3. Germline V gives CDR1 MNHEY, CDR2 SMNVEV (reference sequence). Trimming left V 11 bases short and J 9 bases short, with 20 bases between. DNA of the CDR3: TGTGCCTCAGGGTCCGTAAGGGGTGGGCAGTACTTC. It codes for CASGSVRGGQYF.

This clonotype was observed at least ten times. V usage is TRBV9 and J usage is TRBJ1-1; 7 bases align to TRBD1. The length of the CDR3 is 17 residues. The germline gives CDR1 SGDLS, CDR2 YYNGEE. V shed 2 bases, J shed 11 bases, and the junction held 21 bases outside the gene matches. The CDR3 region is CASSVLPTGAPGGMAFF. The CDR3 nucleotides are TGTGCCAGCAGCGTCTTACCCACAGGGGCTCCCGGGGGTATGGCTTTCTTT.